This T cell receptor beta chain comes out of a study of OX40 agonist ivuxolimab in advanced cancers. Study outcomes and limitations: At 0.1 to 3.0 mg/kg and by week 6, CD4+ and CD8+ T cells in the blood had expanded clonally.

In this sample, this clone turned up once. The antigen is not known. TCRdb keeps only in-frame clones here, not all; method: immunoSEQ multiplex PCR. The profile shows fewer than 95,000 clones, approximately 90% of them singletons. The TCR originated in an adult with an advanced solid tumor such as melanoma, head and neck, liver or kidney cancer. The starting material was CD4+ or CD8+ T cells sorted from blood, obtained in a trial of the OX40 agonist ivuxolimab.

The CDR3 loop is CASSSIAGGGSGEQFF. CDR3 in DNA: TGTGCCAGCAGTTCTATAGCGGGAGGCGGGTCTGGGGAGCAGTTCTTC. The chain joins TRBV28 to TRBJ2-1, with 10 bases fitting TRBD2. V dropped 4 bases and J dropped 10; count of bases not matched to a gene: 13. Germline lookup yields CDR1 MDHEN and CDR2 SYDVKM. CDR3 length: 16 residues.